A single sample is the source of the 10 T cell receptor beta chains below, sequenced in a study of tumor-infiltrating lymphocytes in primary liver carcinoma. Total RNA (approximately 450 ng) served as template for TCR beta cDNA synthesis primed by a constant-region primer. A slightly modified ARM-PCR protocol with three nested multiplex PCR rounds produced these TCR beta libraries. Running ten to eleven cycles apiece, the first two PCR rounds relied on TRBV1-TRBV30 forward primers together with a C-beta reverse primer. MiXCR, run by TCRdb on the multiplex PCR reads, gives a single entry per CDR3 protein. The data contain 25,000 to 30,000 distinct CDR3 sequences, nearly 80% of them singletons. Unsorted bulk tissue (roughly 17-33 mg) underwent RNA and DNA co-extraction. The sequenced material came from liver tumor tissue from sampling region 3. Subset in this sample: tumor region T3, left-lateral pole. These receptors all stem from a man aged 40-49 years with primary liver carcinoma and hepatitis B virus infection.

Turning to this clonotype: In this CDR3 the conserved last residue, phenylalanine or tryptophan, is missing, so a read error is likely. The chain is built from TRBV11-2 and TRBJ2-5; D is unclear. Germline V lookup: CDR1 SGHAT, CDR2 FQNNGV. This CDR3 has 13 residues. Trimming stripped 0 bases from V and 9 bases from J, with 11 bases between. The CDR3 DNA is TGTGCCAGCAGCTTAGATCCGCGCGGCTCCCAGTACTTA. Amino acids: CASSLDPRGSQYL.

On this clonotype itself: An end of the junction does not agree with germline; a read error may underlie this. The gene calls are TRBV11-1 and TRBJ2-5; 7 bases agree with TRBD1. This CDR3 contains 14 residues. Per germline, CDR1 SGHAT and CDR2 FQDESV (reference sequence). CDR3 sequence reads: CANSGQVEVETQHF. The CDR3 region has the DNA TGTGCTAACAGTGGACAGGTGGAGGTGGAGACCCAGCACTTC. The full variable domain, rest sourced from reference TRBV11-1 and TRBJ2-5, is EAEVAQSPRYKITEKSQAVAFWCDPISGHATLYWYRQILGQGPELLVQFQDESVVDDSQLPKDRFSAERLKGVDSTLKIQPAELGDSAMYLCANSGQVEVETQHFGPGTRLLVL.

With respect to this clonotype: Germline and junction disagree at one end, which may indicate a read error. CDR3 bases: TGTGCCATCAGTGGTGGTCAAGACCTCTACGAGCATTACTTC. Translation gives CAISGGQDLYEHYF. The gene calls are TRBV10-3 and TRBJ2-7, with D hard to call. The CDR3 is made up of 14 amino acids. CDR1 and CDR2 (germline): ENHRY, SYGVKD.

A remark on this clonotype: The junction differs from germline at one of its ends, possibly a read error. The rearrangement uses TRBV6-1 and TRBJ2-5; TRBD1 agrees at 7 bases. CDR1 and CDR2 from the germline V gene are MNHNS and SASEGT. This CDR3 has 15 residues. The CDR3 coding sequence is TGTGCCAGCAGCACTTACGAGACAGGGAGAAAGACCCAATACTTC. This codes for CASSTYETGRKTQYF.

Remarks on this clonotype: Relative to the germline gene, one junction end is altered; a read error may explain this. This chain joins TRBV9 and TRBJ1-3; D is unresolved. The CDR3 loop spans 13 amino acids. Germline V gene lookup returns CDR1 SGDLS and CDR2 YYNGEE. CDR3 DNA sequence: TGTGTCAGCAGCCCCATCTCTGGAAACACTATATATTTT. Translation: CVSSPISGNTIYF.

A remark on this clonotype: An end of the junction differs from the germline gene, which may be a read error. The chain combines TRBV11-2 with TRBJ2-6; D possibly matches TRBD1 or TRBD2 (5 bases each). The length of the CDR3 is 16 residues. Germline assignment: CDR1 SGHAT and CDR2 FQNNGV. The CDR3 region is CASSLNLGAGVNVLTF. In nucleotides, the CDR3 is TGTGCCAGCAGTTTAAATCTCGGGGCTGGGGTCAACGTCCTGACTTTC. The full variable domain, in which reference TRBV11-2 and TRBJ2-6 provide the parts outside the CDR3, is EAGVAQSPRYKIIEKRQSVAFWCNPISGHATLYWYQQILGQGPKLLIQFQNNGVVDDSQLPKDRFSAERLKGVDSTLKIQPAKLEDSAVYLCASSLNLGAGVNVLTFGAGSRLTVL.

Points on this clonotype: The final CDR3 position lacks the conserved phenylalanine or tryptophan, pointing to a likely read error. The DNA is left out, because the CDR3 cannot be placed on it with certainty; the CDR3 is given as TCRdb lists it. This rearrangement joins TRBV5-5 to TRBJ1-1; the table calls TRBD1, which could not be checked here. The CDR3 has 13 residues if both end residues are counted. CDR1 is SGHKS, CDR2 YYEKEE, per germline (reference sequence). The CDR3 region is CASSLDRGTETFL.

This clonotype appeared a single time. V gene TRBV11-2 combines with J gene TRBJ2-3; no clear D. CDR1 and CDR2 from the germline V gene are SGHAT and FQNNGV. This CDR3 is 13 amino acids long. DNA of the CDR3: TGTCTCAGCAGTTACAGAACGGCAGATACGCAGTATTTT. Translation gives CLSSYRTADTQYF.

The rearrangement links TRBV29-1 to TRBJ2-1, with TRBD2 matching over 7 bases. Trimming cost V 6 bases and J 15 bases; bases outside gene matches: 23. Germline CDR1 SQVTM, CDR2 ANQGSEA. The CDR3 contains 15 residues. The CDR3 nucleotides are TGCAGCGTCGAGGGTCTGGCGGGAGTTCCCAATGAGGGGTTCTTC. Protein: CSVEGLAGVPNEGFF.

The CDR3: CVGGKSHTGELFF. Written as DNA, the CDR3 is TGTGTCGGCGGTAAGTCGCACACCGGGGAGCTGTTTTTT. This chain connects TRBV6-2 or TRBV6-3 to TRBJ2-2; D is undetermined. Germline V gene data show CDR1 as MNHEY and CDR2 as SVGEGT. This CDR3 is 13 amino acids long.